The TCR beta chain described here comes from a study of cytomegalovirus exposure and HLA in healthy donors. About the study: In a previous analysis, nearly 120 million unique TCR beta sequences were found from roughly 180 million T cells.

As to this clone: One end of the junction varies from germline; a read error may be responsible.

The PCR used 60 Vbeta and 13 Jbeta primers. Data came from immunoSEQ multiplex PCR; TCRdb stores just in-frame clones and leaves some out. Of roughly 200,000 clones detected, 77% appear once; the ten largest clones hold approximately 3.7%. From germline, CDR1 is SEHNR and CDR2 FQNEAQ (reference sequence). The CDR3 is made up of 12 amino acids. The clonotype comes from a woman aged 60-70 years in good health and CMV-seropositive. Input material: PBMCs. The genes are TRBV7-9 and TRBJ2-1; 7 bases are shared with TRBD1. The CDR3 sequence: CSSSFSRDRQFF. The CDR3 DNA is TGTTCCAGCAGCTTCTCCCGGGACAGGCAGTTCTTC.